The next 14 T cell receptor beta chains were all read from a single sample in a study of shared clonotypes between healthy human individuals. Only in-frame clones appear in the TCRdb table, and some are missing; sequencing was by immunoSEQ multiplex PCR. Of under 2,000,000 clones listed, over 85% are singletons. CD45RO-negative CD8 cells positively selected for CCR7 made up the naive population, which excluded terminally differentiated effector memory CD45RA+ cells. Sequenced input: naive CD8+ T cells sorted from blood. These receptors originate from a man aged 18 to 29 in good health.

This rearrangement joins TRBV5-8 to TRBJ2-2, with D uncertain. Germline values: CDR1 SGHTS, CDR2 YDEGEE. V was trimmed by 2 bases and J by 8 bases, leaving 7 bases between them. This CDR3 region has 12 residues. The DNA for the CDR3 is TGTGCCAGCAGCTTAAGTCCGGGGGAGCTGTTTTTT. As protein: CASSLSPGELFF.

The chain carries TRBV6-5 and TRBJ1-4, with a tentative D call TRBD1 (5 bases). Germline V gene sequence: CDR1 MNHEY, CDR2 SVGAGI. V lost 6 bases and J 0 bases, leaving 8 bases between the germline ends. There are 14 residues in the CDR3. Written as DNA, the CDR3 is TGTGCCAGCAGAACAGGCGCAACTAATGAAAAACTGTTTTTT. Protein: CASRTGATNEKLFF.

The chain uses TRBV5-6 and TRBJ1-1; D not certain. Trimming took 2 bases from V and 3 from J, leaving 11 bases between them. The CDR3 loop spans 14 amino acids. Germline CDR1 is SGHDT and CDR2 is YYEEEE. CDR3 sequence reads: CASSFYDGYTEAFF. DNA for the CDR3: TGTGCCAGCAGCTTCTACGACGGTTACACTGAAGCTTTCTTT.

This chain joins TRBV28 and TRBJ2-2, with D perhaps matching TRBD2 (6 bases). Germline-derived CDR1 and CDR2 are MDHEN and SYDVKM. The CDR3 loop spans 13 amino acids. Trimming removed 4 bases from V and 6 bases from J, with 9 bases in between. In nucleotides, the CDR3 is TGTGCCAGCAGTTGGCGGGGCTCCGGGGAGCTGTTTTTT. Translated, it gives CASSWRGSGELFF.

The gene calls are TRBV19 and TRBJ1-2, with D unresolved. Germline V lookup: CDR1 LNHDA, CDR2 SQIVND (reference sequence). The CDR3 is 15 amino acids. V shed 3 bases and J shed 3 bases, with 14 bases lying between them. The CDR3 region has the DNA TGTGCCAGTAGTATGGCCCCCCTTATCGACTATGGCTACACCTTC. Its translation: CASSMAPLIDYGYTF.

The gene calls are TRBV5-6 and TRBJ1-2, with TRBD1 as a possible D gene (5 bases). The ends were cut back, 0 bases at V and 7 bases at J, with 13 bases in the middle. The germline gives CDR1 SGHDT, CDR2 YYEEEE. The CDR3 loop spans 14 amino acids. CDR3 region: CASSLGGDQVGYTF. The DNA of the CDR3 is TGTGCCAGCAGCTTGGGCGGGGACCAAGTTGGCTACACCTTC.

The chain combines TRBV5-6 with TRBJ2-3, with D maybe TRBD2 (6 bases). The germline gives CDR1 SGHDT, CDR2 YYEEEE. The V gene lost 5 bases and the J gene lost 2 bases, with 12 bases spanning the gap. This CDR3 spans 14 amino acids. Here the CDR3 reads CASSPEGLTDTQYF. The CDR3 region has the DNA TGTGCCAGCAGTCCAGAGGGACTCACAGATACGCAGTATTTT. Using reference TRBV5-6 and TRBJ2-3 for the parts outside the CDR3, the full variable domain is DAGVTQSPTHLIKTRGQQVTLRCSPKSGHDTVSWYQQALGQGPQFIFQYYEEEERQRGNFPDRFSGHQFPNYSSELNVNALLLGDSALYLCASSPEGLTDTQYFGPGTRLTVL.

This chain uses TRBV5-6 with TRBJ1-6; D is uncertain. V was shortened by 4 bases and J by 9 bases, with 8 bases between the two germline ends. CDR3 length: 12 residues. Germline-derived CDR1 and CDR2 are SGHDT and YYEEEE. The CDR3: CASSTMGSPLHF. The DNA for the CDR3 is TGTGCCAGCAGCACCATGGGTTCACCCCTCCACTTT.

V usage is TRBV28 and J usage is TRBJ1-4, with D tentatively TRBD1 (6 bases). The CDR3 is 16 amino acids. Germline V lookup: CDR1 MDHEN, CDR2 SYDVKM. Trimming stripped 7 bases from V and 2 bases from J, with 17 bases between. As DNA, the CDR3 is TGTGCCAGCACCACCGTCACAGGGTTGACTAATGAAAAACTGTTTTTT. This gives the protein CASTTVTGLTNEKLFF.

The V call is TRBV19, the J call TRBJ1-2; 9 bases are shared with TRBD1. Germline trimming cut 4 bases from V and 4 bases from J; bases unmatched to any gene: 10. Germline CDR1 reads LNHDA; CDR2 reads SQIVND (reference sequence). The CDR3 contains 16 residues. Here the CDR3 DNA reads TGTGCCAGTAGTACTCACCCCGGGACAGGGACCTATGGCTACACCTTC. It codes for CASSTHPGTGTYGYTF.

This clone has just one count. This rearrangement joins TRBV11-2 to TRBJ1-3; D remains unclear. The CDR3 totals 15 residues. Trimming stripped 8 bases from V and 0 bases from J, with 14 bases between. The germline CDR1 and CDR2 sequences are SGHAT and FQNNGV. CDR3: CASASGRSSGNTIYF. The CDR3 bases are TGTGCCAGCGCGTCCGGGCGAAGCTCTGGAAACACCATATATTTT.

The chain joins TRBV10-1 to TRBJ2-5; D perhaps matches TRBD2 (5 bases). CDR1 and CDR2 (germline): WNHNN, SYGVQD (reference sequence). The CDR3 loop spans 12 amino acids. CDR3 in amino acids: CATSIGEETQYF. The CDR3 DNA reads TGCGCTACTAGTATCGGGGAGGAGACCCAGTACTTC.

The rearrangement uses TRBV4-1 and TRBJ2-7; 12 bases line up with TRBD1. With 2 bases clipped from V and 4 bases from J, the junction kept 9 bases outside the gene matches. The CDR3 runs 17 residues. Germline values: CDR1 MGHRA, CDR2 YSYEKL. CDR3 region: CASSQRPGQGASYEQYF. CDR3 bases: TGCGCCAGCAGCCAAAGGCCGGGACAGGGGGCAAGTTACGAGCAGTACTTC.

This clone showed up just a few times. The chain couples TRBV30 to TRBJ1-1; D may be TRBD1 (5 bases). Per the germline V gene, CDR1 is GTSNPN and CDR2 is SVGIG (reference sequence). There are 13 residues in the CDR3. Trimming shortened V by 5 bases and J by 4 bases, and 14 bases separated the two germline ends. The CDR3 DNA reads TGTGCCTGGTCCCTTTCTGACAGCACTGAAGCTTTCTTT. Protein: CAWSLSDSTEAFF.